This T cell receptor (beta chain) is drawn from a study of siplizumab effects on memory and regulatory T cells. With regard to this clone: At one end, the junction sequence differs from germline, possibly due to a read error. The same CDR3 also results from other DNA sequences found in this sample.

The repertoire was sequenced with immunoSEQ multiplex PCR; TCRdb's copy has only in-frame clones and lacks some. The data show approximately 100,000 clones, approximately 91% seen once. The CDR3 loop spans 16 amino acids. Looked up from germline, CDR1 is SGHDN and CDR2 is FVKESK. The sample comprised non-Treg CD4+ T cells sorted from blood. V is TRBV14 and J is TRBJ2-7, with TRBD2 matching 9 bases. The sequence was collected from a human donor in good health. The CDR3, as DNA: TGTGCTAGCAGCCCCCCAGAGGGGACTAGCATGTACGAGCAGTACTTC. Its protein product is CASSPPEGTSMYEQYF.